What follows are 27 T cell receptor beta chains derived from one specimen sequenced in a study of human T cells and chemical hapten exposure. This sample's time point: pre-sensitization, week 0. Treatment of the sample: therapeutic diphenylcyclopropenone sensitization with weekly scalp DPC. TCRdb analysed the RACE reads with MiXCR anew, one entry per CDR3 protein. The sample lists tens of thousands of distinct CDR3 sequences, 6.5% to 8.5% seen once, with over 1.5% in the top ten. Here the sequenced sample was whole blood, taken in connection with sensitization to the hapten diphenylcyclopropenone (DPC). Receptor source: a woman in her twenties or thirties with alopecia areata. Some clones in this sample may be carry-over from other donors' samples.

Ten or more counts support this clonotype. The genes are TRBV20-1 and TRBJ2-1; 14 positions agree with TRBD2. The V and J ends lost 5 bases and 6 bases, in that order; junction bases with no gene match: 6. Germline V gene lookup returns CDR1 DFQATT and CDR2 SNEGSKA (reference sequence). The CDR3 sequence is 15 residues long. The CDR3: CSAARLAGGANEQFF. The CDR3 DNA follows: TGCAGTGCTGCCCGACTAGCGGGGGGGGCCAATGAGCAGTTCTTC.

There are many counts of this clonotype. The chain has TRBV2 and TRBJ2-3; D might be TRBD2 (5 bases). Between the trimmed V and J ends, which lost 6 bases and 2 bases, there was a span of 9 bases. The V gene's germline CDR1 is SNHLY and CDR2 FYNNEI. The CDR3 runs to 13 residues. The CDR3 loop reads CASRDSATDTQYF. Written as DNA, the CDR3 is TGTGCCAGCAGGGACTCGGCCACAGATACGCAGTATTTT.

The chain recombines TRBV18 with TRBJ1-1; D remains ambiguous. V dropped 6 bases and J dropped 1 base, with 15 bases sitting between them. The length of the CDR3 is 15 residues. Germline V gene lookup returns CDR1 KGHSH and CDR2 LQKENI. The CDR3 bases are TGTGCCAGCTCCCCATACCCGGGGTCGAACACTGAAGCTTTCTTT. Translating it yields CASSPYPGSNTEAFF.

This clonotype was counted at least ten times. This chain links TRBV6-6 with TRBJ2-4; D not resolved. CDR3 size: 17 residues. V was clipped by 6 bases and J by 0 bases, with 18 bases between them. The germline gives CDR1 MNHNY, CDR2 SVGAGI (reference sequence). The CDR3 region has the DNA TGTGCCAGCAGCCAAGACGACATTACGGTAGCCAAAAACATTCAGTACTTC. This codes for CASSQDDITVAKNIQYF.

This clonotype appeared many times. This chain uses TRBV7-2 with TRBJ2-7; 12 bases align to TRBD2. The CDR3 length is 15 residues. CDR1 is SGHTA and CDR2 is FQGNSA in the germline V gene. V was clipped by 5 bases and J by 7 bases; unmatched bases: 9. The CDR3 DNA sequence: TGTGCCAGCAGCCTGAGACTAGCGGGGGATAGAGAGCAGTACTTC. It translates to CASSLRLAGDREQYF.

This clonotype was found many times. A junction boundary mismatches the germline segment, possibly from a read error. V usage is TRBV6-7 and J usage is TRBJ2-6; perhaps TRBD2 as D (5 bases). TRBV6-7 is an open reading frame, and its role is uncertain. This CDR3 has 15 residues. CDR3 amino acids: CVSSYGGSGANVLTF. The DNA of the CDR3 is TGTGTCAGCAGTTACGGAGGCTCTGGGGCCAACGTCCTGACTTTC.

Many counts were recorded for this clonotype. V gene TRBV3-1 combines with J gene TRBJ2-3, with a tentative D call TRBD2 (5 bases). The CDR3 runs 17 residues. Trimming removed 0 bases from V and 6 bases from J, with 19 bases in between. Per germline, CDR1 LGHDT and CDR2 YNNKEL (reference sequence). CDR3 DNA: TGTGCCAGCAGCCAAGATTTGACTAACTCGCCTTCGGATACGCAGTATTTT. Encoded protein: CASSQDLTNSPSDTQYF.

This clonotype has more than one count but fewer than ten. CDR3 loop: CASSLTGGPTDTQYF. The CDR3 nucleotides are TGTGCCAGCAGCTTGACAGGGGGCCCCACAGATACGCAGTATTTT. The chain employs TRBV7-6 and TRBJ2-3, with TRBD1 matching over 10 bases. The CDR3 consists of 15 residues. Trimming at V came to 3 bases and at J to 2 bases, leaving 2 bases not matched to a gene. Germline V lookup: CDR1 SGHVS, CDR2 FNYEAQ.

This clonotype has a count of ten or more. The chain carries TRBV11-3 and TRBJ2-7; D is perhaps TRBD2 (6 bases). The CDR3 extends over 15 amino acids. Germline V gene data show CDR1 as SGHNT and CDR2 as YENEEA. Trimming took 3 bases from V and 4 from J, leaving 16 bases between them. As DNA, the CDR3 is TGTGCCAGCAGCTTGAAGTGGGGAGGCGGATACGAGCAGTACTTC. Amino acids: CASSLKWGGGYEQYF.

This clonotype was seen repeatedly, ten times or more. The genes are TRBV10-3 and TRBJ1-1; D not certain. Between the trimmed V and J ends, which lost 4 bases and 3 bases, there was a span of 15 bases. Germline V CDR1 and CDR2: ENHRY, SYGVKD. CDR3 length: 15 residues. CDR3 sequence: CAISVSARSDTEAFF. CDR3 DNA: TGTGCCATCAGTGTCTCGGCCAGGAGCGACACTGAAGCTTTCTTT.

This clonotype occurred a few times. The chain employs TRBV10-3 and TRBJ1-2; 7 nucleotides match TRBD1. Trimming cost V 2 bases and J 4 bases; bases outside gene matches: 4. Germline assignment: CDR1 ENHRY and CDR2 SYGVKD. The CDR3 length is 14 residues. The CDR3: CAISETGEGYGYTF. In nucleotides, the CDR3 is TGTGCCATCAGTGAGACAGGGGAGGGCTATGGCTACACCTTC.

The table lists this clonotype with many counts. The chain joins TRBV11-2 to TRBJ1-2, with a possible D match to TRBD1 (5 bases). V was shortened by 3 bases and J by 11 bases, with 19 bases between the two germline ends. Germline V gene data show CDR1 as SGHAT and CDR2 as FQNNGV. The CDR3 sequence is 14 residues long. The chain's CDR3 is CASSLEPRQSSYTF. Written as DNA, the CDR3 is TGTGCCAGCAGCTTGGAACCGAGACAGTCTAGTTACACCTTC. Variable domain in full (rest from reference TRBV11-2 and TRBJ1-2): EAGVAQSPRYKIIEKRQSVAFWCNPISGHATLYWYQQILGQGPKLLIQFQNNGVVDDSQLPKDRFSAERLKGVDSTLKIQPAKLEDSAVYLCASSLEPRQSSYTFGSGTRLTVV.

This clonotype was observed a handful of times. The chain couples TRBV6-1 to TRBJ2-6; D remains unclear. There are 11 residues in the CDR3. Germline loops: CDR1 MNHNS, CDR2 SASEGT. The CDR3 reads CAYSGANVLTF. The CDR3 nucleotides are TGTGCTTACTCTGGGGCCAACGTCCTGACTTTC.

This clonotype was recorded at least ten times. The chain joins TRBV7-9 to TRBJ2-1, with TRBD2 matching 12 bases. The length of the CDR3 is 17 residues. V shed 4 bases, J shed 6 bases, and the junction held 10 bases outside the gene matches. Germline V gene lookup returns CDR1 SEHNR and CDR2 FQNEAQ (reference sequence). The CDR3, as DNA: TGTGCCAGCAGCTATCCCAAACTAGCGGGGGGAGTCAATGAGCAGTTCTTC. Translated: CASSYPKLAGGVNEQFF.

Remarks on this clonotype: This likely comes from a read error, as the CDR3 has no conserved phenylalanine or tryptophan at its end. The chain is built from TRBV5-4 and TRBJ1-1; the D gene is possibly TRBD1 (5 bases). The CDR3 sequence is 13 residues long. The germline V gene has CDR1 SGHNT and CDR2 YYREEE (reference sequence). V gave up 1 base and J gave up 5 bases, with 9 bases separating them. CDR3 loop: CASSLLGETEAFL. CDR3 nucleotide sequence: TGTGCCAGCAGCTTGCTGGGGGAAACTGAAGCTTTCCTT.

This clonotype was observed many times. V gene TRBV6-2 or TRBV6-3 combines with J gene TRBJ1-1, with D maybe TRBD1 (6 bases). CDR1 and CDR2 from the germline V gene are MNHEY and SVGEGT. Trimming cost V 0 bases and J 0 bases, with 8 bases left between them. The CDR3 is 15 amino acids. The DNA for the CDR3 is TGTGCCAGCAGTTACTCGGGGGCTTTGAACACTGAAGCTTTCTTT. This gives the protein CASSYSGALNTEAFF.

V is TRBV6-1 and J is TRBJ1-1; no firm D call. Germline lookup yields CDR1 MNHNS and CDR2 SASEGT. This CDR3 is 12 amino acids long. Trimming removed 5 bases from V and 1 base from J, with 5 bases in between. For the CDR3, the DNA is TGTGCCAGCAGTCACAAGAACACTGAAGCTTTCTTT. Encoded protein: CASSHKNTEAFF.

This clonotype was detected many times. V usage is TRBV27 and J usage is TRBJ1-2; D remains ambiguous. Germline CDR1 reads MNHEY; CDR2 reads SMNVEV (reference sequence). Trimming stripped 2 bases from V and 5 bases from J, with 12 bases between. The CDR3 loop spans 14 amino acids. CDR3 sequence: CASSLGAGKYGYTF. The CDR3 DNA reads TGTGCCAGCAGTTTAGGTGCCGGCAAATATGGCTACACCTTC.

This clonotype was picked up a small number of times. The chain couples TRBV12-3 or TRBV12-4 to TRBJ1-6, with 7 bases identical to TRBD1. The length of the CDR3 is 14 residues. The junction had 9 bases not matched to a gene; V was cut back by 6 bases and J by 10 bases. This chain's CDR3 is CASSRQGIGSPLHF. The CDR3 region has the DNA TGTGCCAGCAGCCGACAGGGAATAGGGTCACCCCTCCACTTT.

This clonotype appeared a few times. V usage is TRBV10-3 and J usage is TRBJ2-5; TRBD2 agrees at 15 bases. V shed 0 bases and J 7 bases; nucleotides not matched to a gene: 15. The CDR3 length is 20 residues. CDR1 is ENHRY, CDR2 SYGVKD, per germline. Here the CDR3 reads CAISESGTSGGPPTWRTQYF. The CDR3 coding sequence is TGTGCCATCAGTGAGTCCGGGACTAGCGGGGGGCCCCCCACGTGGAGGACCCAGTACTTC.

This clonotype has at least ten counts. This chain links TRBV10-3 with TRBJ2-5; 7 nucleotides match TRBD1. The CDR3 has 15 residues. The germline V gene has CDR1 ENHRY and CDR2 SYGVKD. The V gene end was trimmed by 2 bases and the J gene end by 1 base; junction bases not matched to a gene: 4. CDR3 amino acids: CAISEPGTAQETQYF. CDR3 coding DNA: TGTGCCATCAGTGAGCCCGGGACAGCCCAAGAGACCCAGTACTTC.

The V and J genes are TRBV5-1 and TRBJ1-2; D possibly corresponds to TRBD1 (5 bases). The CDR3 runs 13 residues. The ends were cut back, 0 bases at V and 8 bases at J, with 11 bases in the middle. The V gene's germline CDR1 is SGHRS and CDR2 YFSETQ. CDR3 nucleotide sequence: TGCGCCAGCAGCTTGGGCAGCAGGGAGGGCTACACCTTC. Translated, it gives CASSLGSREGYTF. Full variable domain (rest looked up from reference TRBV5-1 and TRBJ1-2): KAGVTQTPRYLIKTRGQQVTLSCSPISGHRSVSWYQQTPGQGLQFLFEYFSETQRNKGNFPGRFSGRQFSNSRSEMNVSTLELGDSALYLCASSLGSREGYTFGSGTRLTVV.

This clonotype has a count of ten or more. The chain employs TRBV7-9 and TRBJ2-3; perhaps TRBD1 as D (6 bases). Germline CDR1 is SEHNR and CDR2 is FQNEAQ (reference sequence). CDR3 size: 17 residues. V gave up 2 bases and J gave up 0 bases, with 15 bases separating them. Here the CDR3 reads CASSLNHRQASTDTQYF. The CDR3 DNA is TGTGCCAGCAGCTTAAATCATAGACAGGCAAGCACAGATACGCAGTATTTT.

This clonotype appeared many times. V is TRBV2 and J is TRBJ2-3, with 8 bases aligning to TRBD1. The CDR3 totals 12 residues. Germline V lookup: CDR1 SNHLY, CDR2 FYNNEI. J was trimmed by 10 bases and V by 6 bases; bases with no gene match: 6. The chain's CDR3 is CASRTGADAQYF. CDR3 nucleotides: TGTGCCAGCAGGACAGGGGCCGATGCGCAGTATTTT.

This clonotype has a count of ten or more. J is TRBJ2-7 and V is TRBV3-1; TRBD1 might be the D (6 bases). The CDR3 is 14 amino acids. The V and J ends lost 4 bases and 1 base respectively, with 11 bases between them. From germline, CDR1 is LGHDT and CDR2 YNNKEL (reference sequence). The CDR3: CASSLGTQSYEQYF. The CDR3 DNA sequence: TGTGCCAGCAGCCTCGGGACACAATCCTACGAGCAGTACTTC.

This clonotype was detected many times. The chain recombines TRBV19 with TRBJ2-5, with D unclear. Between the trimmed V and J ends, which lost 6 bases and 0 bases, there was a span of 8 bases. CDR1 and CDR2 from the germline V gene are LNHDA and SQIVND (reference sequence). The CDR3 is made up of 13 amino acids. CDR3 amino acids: CASSGLDQETQYF. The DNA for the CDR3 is TGTGCCAGTAGCGGGTTGGACCAAGAGACCCAGTACTTC.

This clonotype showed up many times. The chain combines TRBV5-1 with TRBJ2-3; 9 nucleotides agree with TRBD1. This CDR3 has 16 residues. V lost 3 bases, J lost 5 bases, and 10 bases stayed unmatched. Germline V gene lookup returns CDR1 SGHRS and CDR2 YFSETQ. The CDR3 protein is CASSSSGQGARDTQYF. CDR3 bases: TGCGCCAGCAGCTCGTCGGGACAGGGTGCGAGAGATACGCAGTATTTT.